The entry that follows covers one T cell receptor (beta chain) sequence. Its target is not known. This sample was taken from a study of cytomegalovirus exposure and HLA in healthy donors. PCR was performed using 60 Vbeta and 13 Jbeta primers. Only in-frame clones appear in the TCRdb table, and some are missing; sequencing was by immunoSEQ multiplex PCR. There are 150,000 or so clones in the sample; roughly 76% occur only once, and 4.9% lies in the top ten. The CDR3 length is 17 residues. The ends lost 0 bases at V and 1 base at J; junction bases unmatched: 6. Germline V lookup: CDR1 SGHDT, CDR2 YYEEEE. Study conclusions and caveats: Later genetic work tied a missense DCLRE1C variant to beta-chain V and J trimming. Most sequenced TCRs were rare (though some public TCRs occurred in many donors). The listing of roughly 160 TCR beta chains classed them as cytomegalovirus-associated.

Sequencing was performed on PBMCs. The gene calls are TRBV5-6 and TRBJ2-5; 10 nucleotides match TRBD2. The receptor comes from a woman under 30 in good health and CMV-seropositive. CDR3 sequence (DNA): TGTGCCAGCAGCTTGGTTGGGTCTAGCGGGGGCCAAGAGACCCAGTACTTC. Translated: CASSLVGSSGGQETQYF.